This is a list of T cell receptor beta chains from one sample in a study of blood T cell repertoires in COVID-19. TCRdb keeps only in-frame clones here, not all; method: immunoSEQ multiplex PCR. The repertoire has 170,000 or so clones, 70% to 90% of them found once; the top ten carry around 0.6%. Sequencing was performed on peripheral blood. The receptors were gathered from a man aged 55 to 70 with COVID-19, enrolled during active disease. Both conserved end residues are part of each CDR3. Each record gives: clone size, V gene, D gene, J gene, CDR3 protein, CDR3 DNA. D genes are given only for firm matches. A clone size is listed for some rows: how often the clone was seen (once, few, many), or a class if it is expanded.

size: .; V: TRBV6-4; D: TRBD2; J: TRBJ2-3; CDR3: CASSELAGADTQYF; DNA: TGTGCCAGCAGTGAACTAGCGGGAGCAGATACGCAGTATTTT
size: .; V: TRBV18; D: .; J: TRBJ1-1; CDR3: CASSLQGNTEAFF; DNA: TGTGCCAGCTCTCTCCAGGGAAACACTGAAGCTTTCTTT
size: .; V: TRBV19; D: .; J: TRBJ1-1; CDR3: CASREGVTTEAFF; DNA: TGTGCCAGTCGGGAGGGAGTTACAACTGAAGCTTTCTTT
size: .; V: TRBV6-6; D: .; J: TRBJ1-6; CDR3: CASSYSEANSPLHF; DNA: TGTGCCAGCAGTTACTCGGAGGCCAACTCACCCCTCCACTTT
size: once; V: TRBV5-1; D: .; J: TRBJ1-6; CDR3: CASSKTESLESPLHF; DNA: TGCGCCAGCAGCAAGACGGAGTCCTTGGAGTCACCCCTCCACTTT
size: .; V: TRBV6-2/TRBV6-3; D: .; J: TRBJ2-3; CDR3: CASSRPGNGISDTQYF; DNA: TGTGCCAGCAGCCGGCCAGGGAATGGAATTTCAGATACGCAGTATTTT
size: .; V: TRBV12-3/TRBV12-4; D: .; J: TRBJ2-1; CDR3: CASSLVAGNEQFF; DNA: TGTGCCAGCAGTTTAGTTGCCGGGAATGAGCAGTTCTTC
size: .; V: TRBV12-3/TRBV12-4; D: .; J: TRBJ1-2; CDR3: CASGPNNYGYTF; DNA: TGTGCCAGCGGGCCGAACAACTATGGCTACACCTTC
size: .; V: TRBV7-9; D: TRBD1; J: TRBJ1-3; CDR3: CASRGQGFTWGNTIYF; DNA: TGTGCCAGCAGGGGACAGGGGTTTACGTGGGGAAACACCATATATTTT
size: .; V: TRBV18; D: .; J: TRBJ1-6; CDR3: CASSPTSQGAGQNYNSPLHF; DNA: TGTGCCAGCTCACCAACTTCCCAGGGAGCGGGACAAAACTATAATTCACCCCTCCACTTT
size: once; V: TRBV25-1; D: .; J: TRBJ1-5; CDR3: CATGGALSNQPQHF; DNA: TGTGCCACGGGGGGCGCGTTAAGCAATCAGCCCCAGCATTTT
size: .; V: TRBV18; D: .; J: TRBJ1-4; CDR3: CASSPNLAATNEKLFF; DNA: TGTGCCAGCTCCCCAAATTTGGCGGCAACTAATGAAAAACTGTTTTTT
size: .; V: TRBV2; D: TRBD1; J: TRBJ2-7; CDR3: CASSADRGNEQYF; DNA: TGTGCCAGCAGTGCTGACAGGGGCAACGAGCAGTACTTC
size: .; V: TRBV9; D: TRBD2; J: TRBJ2-5; CDR3: CASSVGASGRQETQYF; DNA: TGTGCCAGCAGCGTTGGGGCTAGCGGGAGACAAGAGACCCAGTACTTC
size: .; V: TRBV19; D: TRBD1; J: TRBJ1-5; CDR3: CASHEQGYNQPQHF; DNA: TGTGCCAGTCACGAACAGGGGTATAATCAGCCCCAGCATTTT